This TCR beta chain came from a study of cytomegalovirus exposure and HLA in healthy donors. This clone was observed a single time. CDR1 MDHEN and CDR2 SYDVKM come from the germline V gene. The length of the CDR3 is 13 residues. V was trimmed by 2 bases and J by 1 base, leaving 5 bases between them. Researchers ran the PCR with 60 Vbeta and 13 Jbeta primers. This table comes from immunoSEQ multiplex PCR, and its TCRdb copy is limited to in-frame clones, with some not included. In the table there are some 120,000 clones, about four fifths of which are singletons. Sequenced: PBMCs. The origin of this receptor is a young woman in good health and CMV-seronegative. The rearrangement joins TRBV28 to TRBJ1-1, with D uncertain. The CDR3 bases are TGTGCCAGCAGTTTAACGGGGAACACTGAAGCTTTCTTT. Its protein is CASSLTGNTEAFF.